This T cell receptor beta chain was captured in a study of T-cell memory formation after mild COVID-19. TCRdb processed the 5' RACE reads anew with MiXCR; each CDR3 protein has one entry. The repertoire has about 240,000 distinct CDR3 sequences, more than 8% of them found once; the top ten carry roughly a fifth. This clonotype was counted ten times or more. Unmatched junction bases numbered 7, after V lost 6 bases and J lost 5 bases. The CDR3 totals 15 residues. Germline V CDR1 and CDR2: SNHLY, FYNNEI. The material sequenced was PBMCs or a T cell subset sorted from them (not recorded which). This TCR derives from a man in his late teens or twenties who had mild COVID-19 (a few samples of this study predate the infection). Cell type and time point are not known. V and J are TRBV2 and TRBJ2-5; 12 bases match TRBD1. CDR3 nucleotides: TGTGCCAGCAGAACCGGGACAGGGGGCGTGGAGACCCAGTACTTC. Translated: CASRTGTGGVETQYF.